Listed here is a single T cell receptor beta chain. CDR3 size: 13 residues. With V trimmed by 5 bases and J by 6 bases, 1 base remained unmatched. Germline CDR1 SGHVS, CDR2 FQNEAQ. Source study methods: From reference gene primer amplification, estimates of nucleated cell counts were derived. Using immunoSEQ multiplex PCR, the repertoire was profiled, and TCRdb retains in-frame clones only, with some absent. The V and J calls and clone size come from that table; D and trimming were worked out from the DNA. The data hold under 100,000 clones, with roughly 80% observed a single time. The sample originates from a study of blood T cell repertoires in COVID-19. Study context: COVID-19 samples, acute and convalescent, were from the United States, Italy and Spain.

The chain combines TRBV7-8 with TRBJ2-7, with TRBD2 matching 13 bases. Sequenced: peripheral blood. The TCR comes from a man between 50 and 59 years old with acute or convalescent COVID-19. CDR3 sequence (DNA): TGTGCCAGCAGCCGGACTAGCGGGAGCGAGCAGTACTTC. Translated, it gives CASSRTSGSEQYF.